This T cell receptor (beta chain) emerged from a study of T-cell reconstitution after alpha-beta-depleted transplantation in children listed by TCRdb under 2016. In the study overall: Using TCR repertoire profiling, the study quantitatively followed how T-cell immune reconstitution unfolded in children after TCRalphabeta/CD19-depleted allogeneic hematopoietic cell transplantation. The full study reports these points: In some patients, the high TCRbeta diversity seen at day 60 was put down to recipient T cells and intrathymic progenitors that had survived conditioning. About two months after transplant, the apparently early recovery of alphabetaT-cell counts reportedly depended on just several hundred clones that had expanded rapidly and came from non-depleted graft cells. Over subsequent months, a decline in hyperexpanded clone frequencies was noted, and after one year, T-cell counts and TCRbeta diversity were mostly ascribed to newly produced T cells.

From the cysteine through the phenylalanine, the CDR3 covers 17 amino acids. Kept here is only the CDR3 DNA, which spans 51 bases and is read in frame from base 1. V lost 3 bases and J lost 5 bases, and the count of bases not matched to a germline gene is 10. The treatment or condition label here, explained by the study, means: allogeneic hematopoietic cell transplantation with graft depleted of TCRalphabeta T cells and CD19 B cells. TCRalphabeta/CD19-depleted allogeneic hematopoietic cell grafts were given to the transplant recipients, all of whom were children. Libraries were constructed by PCR. Instrument on record: Illumina HiSeq 2500. TCR libraries were prepared with molecular barcoding, using unique molecular identifiers to normalize TCRbeta repertoire quantification. The public sequencing data were trimmed at Q25 with fastp and processed into clonotypes with MiXCR by TCRdb, which kept only in-frame beta chains. Here each entry gathers all rows of one CDR3 protein and keeps the most common genes and DNA. Across this sample there are about a million distinct CDR3 sequences, with about 29% seen only once. About 28% of the sample is taken by the ten largest.

This clonotype was counted a few times. Its antigen is still unknown. Qualities for individual bases were not recorded, and no much larger clone is one base off. This sequence was found in a boy under two years old who had a stem cell transplant for SCID, so the T cells may come from the graft donor. The source was PBMCs, mostly from graft donor cells, collected 360 days after TCRalphabeta/CD19-depleted stem cell transplant. The chain employs TRBV12-3 or TRBV12-4 and TRBJ1-1, with 12 junctional bases fitting TRBD1. The CDR3 reads CASSFAPRDRGRTEAFF. DNA sequence: TGTGCCAGCAGTTTCGCCCCCCGGGACAGGGGGCGGACTGAAGCTTTCTTT.